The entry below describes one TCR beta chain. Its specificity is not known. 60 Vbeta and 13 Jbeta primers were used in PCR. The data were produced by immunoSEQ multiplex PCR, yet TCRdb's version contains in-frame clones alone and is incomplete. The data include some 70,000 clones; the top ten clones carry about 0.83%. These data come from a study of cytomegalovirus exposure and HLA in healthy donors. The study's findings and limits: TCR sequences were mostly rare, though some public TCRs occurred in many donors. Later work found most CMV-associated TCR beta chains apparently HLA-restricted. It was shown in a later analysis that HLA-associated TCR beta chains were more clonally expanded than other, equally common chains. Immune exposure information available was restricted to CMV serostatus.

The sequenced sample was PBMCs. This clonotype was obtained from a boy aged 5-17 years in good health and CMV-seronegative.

The DNA for the CDR3 is TGTGCCTGGAGTAGAGGGGGCAAGGGGACCGGGGAGCTGTTTTTT. As protein: CAWSRGGKGTGELFF. The chain recombines TRBV30 with TRBJ2-2; TRBD1 matches 7 bases. V shed 2 bases, J shed 5 bases, and the junction held 8 bases outside the gene matches. CDR3 length equals 15 residues. Germline assignment: CDR1 GTSNPN and CDR2 SVGIG (reference sequence). Filled out from reference TRBV30 and TRBJ2-2, the complete variable domain reads SQTIHQWPATLVQPVGSPLSLECTVEGTSNPNLYWYRQAAGRGLQLLFYSVGIGQISSEVPQNLSASRPQDRQFILSSKKLLLSDSGFYLCAWSRGGKGTGELFFGEGSRLTVL.